These 3 T cell receptor beta chains came from one sample sequenced in a study of radiotherapy plus CTLA-4 blockade in lung cancer. Clones were read by immunoSEQ multiplex PCR, and TCRdb kept only the in-frame ones, dropping some. The sample includes about 97,000 clones, 60% to 75% of them seen just once. Specimen: peripheral blood, collected from a patient treated with radiotherapy plus ipilimumab. All receptors come from a human donor with non-small cell lung cancer who had a partial response to radiotherapy plus ipilimumab. Some clones in this sample may be carry-over from other donors' samples.

This clone was detected a few times. The chain joins TRBV28 to TRBJ2-5, with a weak D call TRBD1 (6 bases). The J call may be incorrect, as the DNA end agrees better with TRBJ2-7. Germline lookup yields CDR1 MDHEN and CDR2 SYDVKM. The CDR3 spans 14 residues. CDR3 residues: CATTSDSYSYEQYF. In DNA form, the CDR3 reads TGTGCCACCACTTCGGACAGCTACTCCTACGAGCAGTACTTC.

The chain links TRBV30 to TRBJ2-5, with unresolved D. The CDR3 consists of 13 residues. V dropped 1 base and J dropped 2 bases, with 8 bases sitting between them. Germline V gives CDR1 GTSNPN, CDR2 SVGIG (reference sequence). The CDR3 nucleotides are TGTGCCTGGAGTGAACAGCTTCAAGAGACCCAGTACTTC. It codes for CAWSEQLQETQYF.

This chain joins TRBV27 and TRBJ1-2, with D maybe TRBD1 (6 bases). V gave up 6 bases and J gave up 2 bases, with 13 bases separating them. CDR1 MNHEY and CDR2 SMNVEV come from the germline V gene (reference sequence). The CDR3 spans 14 residues. CDR3 amino acids: CASSTGQTNYGYTF. The CDR3 coding sequence is TGTGCCAGCAGCACCGGACAGACCAACTATGGCTACACCTTC.